These 28 T cell receptor beta chains were sequenced from one sample in a study of blood T cell repertoires in COVID-19. Profiled with immunoSEQ multiplex PCR; TCRdb holds only in-frame clones, not every one. The top ten clones hold over 1% of a sample with roughly 320,000 clones, around 87% of them seen once. What was sequenced was peripheral blood. Receptors originate from a man aged 65 to 79 with acute or convalescent COVID-19.

This chain uses TRBV30 with TRBJ2-1; D might be TRBD2 (6 bases). The germline gives CDR1 GTSNPN, CDR2 SVGIG (reference sequence). CDR3 length: 14 amino acids. V lost 1 base, J lost 6 bases, and 13 bases lay in between. In DNA form, the CDR3 reads TGTGCCTGGAGTGCTGGGGCGGGGTCCAATGAGCAGTTCTTC. Its protein product is CAWSAGAGSNEQFF. The entire variable domain, with the rest obtained from reference TRBV30 and TRBJ2-1, is as follows: SQTIHQWPATLVQPVGSPLSLECTVEGTSNPNLYWYRQAAGRGLQLLFYSVGIGQISSEVPQNLSASRPQDRQFILSSKKLLLSDSGFYLCAWSAGAGSNEQFFGPGTRLTVL.

The chain recombines TRBV6-6 with TRBJ2-3, with 13 bases fitting TRBD2. The CDR3 has 14 residues. The V segment lost 4 bases and the J segment 15 bases; nucleotides outside the gene matches: 10. The germline V gene has CDR1 MNHNY and CDR2 SVGAGI (reference sequence). This chain's CDR3 is CASSFGTSGVQGYF. The CDR3 DNA reads as TGTGCCAGCAGTTTCGGGACTAGCGGGGTACAAGGTTATTTT.

The V gene is TRBV19, the J gene TRBJ1-2, with a weak D call TRBD1 (5 bases). CDR3 length equals 13 residues. Trimming removed 3 bases at V and 1 base at J, with 6 bases between. CDR1 is LNHDA and CDR2 is SQIVND in the germline V gene (reference sequence). Here the CDR3 reads CASSIQGNYGYTF. As DNA, the CDR3 is TGTGCCAGTAGTATCCAGGGTAACTATGGCTACACCTTC.

The J gene is TRBJ2-2, the V gene TRBV5-1; TRBD1 aligns across 10 bases. The length of the CDR3 is 16 residues. The germline V gene has CDR1 SGHRS and CDR2 YFSETQ. V lost 2 bases and J lost 7; bases outside the gene matches: 8. The CDR3 region is CASSLRDRGQLGELFF. CDR3 nucleotides: TGCGCCAGCAGCTTAAGGGACAGGGGACAGCTCGGGGAGCTGTTTTTT.

The V gene is TRBV5-1, the J gene TRBJ2-7; 10 nucleotides line up with TRBD1. The J segment lost 5 bases and the V segment lost 5 bases, leaving 7 bases of the junction unmatched. This CDR3 is built from 14 residues. CDR1 is SGHRS, CDR2 YFSETQ, per germline. The DNA for the CDR3 is TGCGCCAGCAGACTCCGGGACAGGGGTGACGAGCAGTACTTC. It codes for CASRLRDRGDEQYF.

CDR3 region: CASSGLASEETQYF. The CDR3 region has the DNA TGTGCCTCCTCGGGACTAGCGTCAGAAGAGACCCAGTACTTC. This chain links TRBV10-3 with TRBJ2-5; 10 positions agree with TRBD2. Germline CDR1 reads ENHRY; CDR2 reads SYGVKD. This CDR3 region has 14 residues. V was pared by 11 bases and J by 3 bases, with 9 bases of the junction left unmatched.

The genes are TRBV5-5 and TRBJ2-7, with a tentative D call TRBD1 (5 bases). The CDR3 totals 14 residues. The germline V gene encodes CDR1 SGHKS and CDR2 YYEKEE (reference sequence). V was pared by 0 bases and J by 4 bases, with 11 bases between. DNA for the CDR3: TGTGCCAGCAGCTTGGTCAGGGCAGAATACGAGCAGTACTTC. Protein: CASSLVRAEYEQYF.

The rearrangement links TRBV7-7 to TRBJ2-5; TRBD1 might be the D (5 bases). This CDR3 has 14 residues. The germline V and J ends were trimmed by 5 bases and 3 bases, with 13 bases remaining between them. The germline CDR1 and CDR2 sequences are SSHAT and FNYEAQ (reference sequence). CDR3 nucleotide sequence: TGTGCCAGCAGCCACCCGGGCAGGGAAGAGACCCAGTACTTC. This sequence encodes CASSHPGREETQYF.

This clone was detected a few times. The gene calls are TRBV6-1 and TRBJ1-3; weak D call: TRBD1 (5 bases). This CDR3 has 15 amino acids. The ends were cut back, 1 base at V and 4 bases at J, with 11 bases in the middle. Germline V lookup: CDR1 MNHNS, CDR2 SASEGT. The CDR3 region is CASSEGWGSGNTIYF. DNA for the CDR3: TGTGCCAGCAGTGAAGGATGGGGCTCAGGAAACACCATATATTTT.

The chain has TRBV18 and TRBJ2-5, with D perhaps matching TRBD1 (6 bases). This CDR3 has 15 amino acids. Germline V CDR1 and CDR2: KGHSH, LQKENI. V lost 1 base to trimming and J lost 4 bases, with 13 bases between them. The CDR3 is CASSPRQGSGETQYF. Here the CDR3 DNA reads TGTGCCAGCTCACCACGGCAGGGGTCGGGAGAGACCCAGTACTTC.

This chain uses TRBV11-3 with TRBJ1-1; no clear D gene. The V gene lost 5 bases and the J gene lost 0 bases, with 7 bases spanning the gap. The CDR3 runs 13 residues. Per germline, CDR1 SGHNT and CDR2 YENEEA. Written as DNA, the CDR3 is TGTGCCAGCAGCCCGGGGATGAACACTGAAGCTTTCTTT. Its protein is CASSPGMNTEAFF.

The V call is TRBV28, the J call TRBJ2-2, with D unclear. V was cut by 6 bases and J by 7 bases, with 12 bases left in between. From germline, CDR1 is MDHEN and CDR2 SYDVKM. The CDR3 loop spans 13 amino acids. CDR3 region: CASRTPGGGELFF. CDR3 nucleotides: TGTGCCAGCAGAACACCTGGCGGCGGGGAGCTGTTTTTT.

This chain joins TRBV10-3 and TRBJ2-1, with 7 bases identical to TRBD2. Germline V lookup: CDR1 ENHRY, CDR2 SYGVKD. V was pared by 3 bases and J by 2 bases, with 10 bases of the junction left unmatched. The CDR3 sequence is 17 residues long. In DNA form, the CDR3 reads TGTGCCATCAGTGAAGTACGGAGGGGAGGGACCTACAATGAGCAGTTCTTC. This codes for CAISEVRRGGTYNEQFF.

A single count supports this clone. The V and J genes are TRBV7-9 and TRBJ1-4; TRBD1 might be the D (6 bases). The CDR3 sequence is 17 residues long. The V end was cut by 5 bases, the J end by 7 bases, with 23 bases between. Germline V gene sequence: CDR1 SEHNR, CDR2 FQNEAQ (reference sequence). The CDR3 region is CASSPLIGGPWSEKLFF. The CDR3 region has the DNA TGTGCCAGCAGCCCACTAATAGGGGGACCCTGGAGTGAAAAACTGTTTTTT.

This chain joins TRBV6-5 and TRBJ2-2, with TRBD1 identical over 10 bases. From germline, CDR1 is MNHEY and CDR2 SVGAGI. This CDR3 has 14 residues. The junction had 6 bases not matched to a gene; V was cut back by 7 bases and J by 7 bases. CDR3 sequence (DNA): TGTGCCAGCATCCGGGACAGGGGAAGCGGGGAGCTGTTTTTT. It codes for CASIRDRGSGELFF.

The chain combines TRBV5-1 with TRBJ2-1; a weak D match, TRBD1 (5 bases). CDR1 SGHRS and CDR2 YFSETQ come from the germline V gene. The CDR3 consists of 14 residues. The V gene lost 1 base and the J gene lost 4 bases, with 9 bases spanning the gap. CDR3 loop: CASSLRRTYNEQFF. CDR3 nucleotides: TGCGCCAGCAGCTTGAGACGGACATACAATGAGCAGTTCTTC.

The genes are TRBV11-2 and TRBJ2-2, with D possibly TRBD2 on 5 matching bases. The CDR3 length is 16 residues. Germline CDR1 is SGHAT and CDR2 is FQNNGV. Trimming removed 5 bases from V and 0 bases from J, with 13 bases in between. CDR3 amino acids: CASSLDYFSNTGELFF. CDR3 in DNA: TGTGCCAGCAGCCTCGACTACTTTTCGAACACCGGGGAGCTGTTTTTT.

This clone occurred a few times. The chain joins TRBV19 to TRBJ2-1; weak D call: TRBD1 (6 bases). The germline V and J ends were trimmed by 4 bases and 10 bases, with 23 bases remaining between them. The CDR3 has 16 amino acids. The germline V gene has CDR1 LNHDA and CDR2 SQIVND (reference sequence). The CDR3 DNA reads TGTGCCAGTAGTACCATCCGGGCCTTGGGGGCTGCGGAGCAGTTCTTC. It yields the protein CASSTIRALGAAEQFF.

The J gene is TRBJ2-7, the V gene TRBV18; no clear D. Germline V gene data show CDR1 as KGHSH and CDR2 as LQKENI. This CDR3 region has 12 residues. The V and J ends lost 2 bases and 3 bases respectively, with 5 bases between them. CDR3 in amino acids: CASSPNRYEQYF. The CDR3 DNA is TGTGCCAGCTCACCAAATCGCTACGAGCAGTACTTC.

V and J are TRBV28 and TRBJ1-1; 8 bases fit TRBD1. Germline lookup yields CDR1 MDHEN and CDR2 SYDVKM. The CDR3 runs 14 residues. Trimming cost V 5 bases and J 7 bases; bases outside gene matches: 9. CDR3 coding DNA: TGTGCCAGCAGTCCACCCGGGACAGGATATGAAGCTTTCTTT. Its protein product is CASSPPGTGYEAFF.

The V call is TRBV10-2, the J call TRBJ2-1, with 9 positions matching TRBD2. The CDR3 has 16 amino acids. With V trimmed by 4 bases and J by 9 bases, 13 bases remained unmatched. The germline V gene encodes CDR1 WSHSY and CDR2 SAAADI. For the CDR3, the DNA is TGCGCCAGCAGTGCCCAAGGGCTAGCGGGGTGGGTTGAGCAGTTCTTC. Amino acid sequence: CASSAQGLAGWVEQFF.

The V gene is TRBV30, the J gene TRBJ1-1, with D perhaps matching TRBD1 (6 bases). Germline CDR1 reads GTSNPN; CDR2 reads SVGIG (reference sequence). This CDR3 is built from 13 residues. V was shortened by 8 bases and J by 1 base, with 14 bases between the two germline ends. The CDR3: CAAHREGNTEAFF. CDR3 DNA sequence: TGTGCCGCCCACAGGGAGGGGAACACTGAAGCTTTCTTT. The variable domain in full, completed from reference TRBV30 and TRBJ1-1, reads SQTIHQWPATLVQPVGSPLSLECTVEGTSNPNLYWYRQAAGRGLQLLFYSVGIGQISSEVPQNLSASRPQDRQFILSSKKLLLSDSGFYLCAAHREGNTEAFFGQGTRLTVV.

CDR3 DNA sequence: TGTGCCAGCAGTTCCCCAGGGGGCGCGGGAGGCTACACCTTC. As protein: CASSSPGGAGGYTF. This rearrangement joins TRBV25-1 to TRBJ1-2; 8 bases fit TRBD1. The CDR3 is made up of 14 amino acids. The germline gives CDR1 MGHDK, CDR2 SYGVNS. The V segment lost 5 bases and the J segment 8 bases; nucleotides outside the gene matches: 10.

V is TRBV28 and J is TRBJ1-4; a weak D match, TRBD1 (5 bases). CDR3 size: 14 residues. The V and J ends lost 3 bases and 8 bases respectively, with 13 bases between them. Germline loops: CDR1 MDHEN, CDR2 SYDVKM. Here the CDR3 reads CASSLPGGTEKLFF. The DNA of the CDR3 is TGTGCCAGCAGTTTGCCCGGGGGGACCGAAAAACTGTTTTTT.

This clone occurred once. This chain connects TRBV5-1 to TRBJ2-7, with D maybe TRBD2 (5 bases). Trimming removed 4 bases at V and 3 bases at J, with 11 bases between. The CDR3 contains 13 residues. Germline values: CDR1 SGHRS, CDR2 YFSETQ. The CDR3 DNA sequence: TGCGCCAGCAGCATTCTCGGGGACTACGAGCAGTACTTC. Translation gives CASSILGDYEQYF.

The chain couples TRBV5-1 to TRBJ1-4; TRBD1 matches 8 bases. After removal of 7 bases from V and 6 bases from J, the junction contained 5 bases not matched to a gene. Germline V gives CDR1 SGHRS, CDR2 YFSETQ. The CDR3 runs 13 residues. The CDR3: CASRTGTYEKLFF. CDR3 DNA sequence: TGCGCCAGCCGGACAGGGACTTATGAAAAACTGTTTTTT. The full variable domain, with the rest looked up from reference TRBV5-1 and TRBJ1-4, is KAGVTQTPRYLIKTRGQQVTLSCSPISGHRSVSWYQQTPGQGLQFLFEYFSETQRNKGNFPGRFSGRQFSNSRSEMNVSTLELGDSALYLCASRTGTYEKLFFGSGTQLSVL.

The chain has TRBV27 and TRBJ2-3; 7 bases align to TRBD1. The junction had 10 bases not matched to a gene; V was cut back by 2 bases and J by 2 bases. CDR3 length: 17 amino acids. Germline V lookup: CDR1 MNHEY, CDR2 SMNVEV (reference sequence). CDR3 nucleotide sequence: TGTGCCAGCAGTTTAATACAGGGGTCTCGTCCCACAGATACGCAGTATTTT. This translates into CASSLIQGSRPTDTQYF.

The V and J genes are TRBV12-3 or TRBV12-4 and TRBJ1-1; TRBD1 might be the D (6 bases). Trimming took off 5 bases at V and 4 bases at J, with 11 bases between the two ends. This CDR3 contains 13 residues. The chain's CDR3 is CASSQTTGTEAFF. The CDR3 DNA sequence: TGTGCCAGCAGTCAAACGACAGGCACTGAAGCTTTCTTT.